One T cell receptor (beta chain) is described in this entry. Trimming left V 2 bases short and J 6 bases short, with 11 bases between. Per the germline V gene, CDR1 is LNHDA and CDR2 is SQIVND (reference sequence). This CDR3 spans 14 amino acids. Original processing notes: The authors estimated nucleated cell counts from reference gene primer amplification. Libraries were prepared by immunoSEQ multiplex PCR; TCRdb keeps only in-frame clonotypes and omits some of them. V, J and clone size reflect that table, while D and trimming were determined from the DNA. The sample yields some 150,000 clones, 84% seen once. These data come from a study of blood T cell repertoires in COVID-19. Grouping used clinical history reported by participants in a survey and questionnaire. Shortly before study entry, within 2 weeks, exposed participants had met a COVID-19 case.

The rearrangement joins TRBV19 to TRBJ2-1; D ambiguous. Specimen: PBMCs or T cells enriched from blood (not recorded which). The TCR was taken from a woman between 50 and 59 years old who had been exposed to COVID-19. The CDR3 nucleotides are TGTGCCAGTAGTATATCGGCGGTCGCCAATGAGCAGTTCTTC. Translated: CASSISAVANEQFF.